In this sample, the clone carrying this T cell receptor beta chain turned up a few times. Its antigen is undetermined. The sample comes from a study of blood T cells in healthy people across ages. The second PCR ran about 6 to 12 cycles with a sample-barcoded 5' primer and J-beta primers. At least 2.5 million CDR3-containing paired-end reads were obtained per sample. TCRdb analysed the 5' RACE reads with MiXCR anew, one entry per CDR3 protein. This table holds about 700,000 distinct CDR3 sequences, less than 40% found once. Study findings and constraints: Significant beta diversity loss was already apparent by age about 39, declining roughly linearly.

CDR1 DFQATT and CDR2 SNEGSKA come from the germline V gene (reference sequence). This CDR3 has 14 residues. Losses at the gene ends were 3 bases for V and 6 bases for J; bases not matched to a gene: 6. What was sequenced was blood. The TCR sequence derives from an elderly woman in good health. V is TRBV20-1 and J is TRBJ2-1; 9 nucleotides line up with TRBD2. The CDR3 DNA follows: TGCAGTGCTAGCAGACTAGCGGCTGGCAATGAGCAGTTCTTC. Amino acids: CSASRLAAGNEQFF.